This record looks at one T cell receptor beta chain sequence and its context. This specimen belongs to a study of T-cell reconstitution after alpha-beta-depleted transplantation in children. The CDR3 runs to 12 residues. Germline CDR1 reads SGDLS; CDR2 reads YYNGEE. The J segment lost 7 bases and the V segment lost 1 base, leaving 1 base of the junction unmatched. Preparing the TCRbeta library involved the use of unique molecular identifiers. TCRdb reanalysed the PCR reads using MiXCR and keeps one entry per CDR3 protein. The table shows about 900,000 distinct CDR3 sequences, with about 29% occurring only once.

The J gene is TRBJ1-1, the V gene TRBV9; 7 bases agree with TRBD1. The TCR originated in a boy under two years old who had a stem cell transplant for SCID, so the T cells may come from the graft donor. Sample: PBMCs, mostly from graft donor cells, taken 360 days after TCRalphabeta/CD19-depleted stem cell transplant. The CDR3 spells CASSVQGGEAFF. The CDR3 DNA sequence: TGTGCCAGCAGCGTACAGGGGGGTGAAGCTTTCTTT.